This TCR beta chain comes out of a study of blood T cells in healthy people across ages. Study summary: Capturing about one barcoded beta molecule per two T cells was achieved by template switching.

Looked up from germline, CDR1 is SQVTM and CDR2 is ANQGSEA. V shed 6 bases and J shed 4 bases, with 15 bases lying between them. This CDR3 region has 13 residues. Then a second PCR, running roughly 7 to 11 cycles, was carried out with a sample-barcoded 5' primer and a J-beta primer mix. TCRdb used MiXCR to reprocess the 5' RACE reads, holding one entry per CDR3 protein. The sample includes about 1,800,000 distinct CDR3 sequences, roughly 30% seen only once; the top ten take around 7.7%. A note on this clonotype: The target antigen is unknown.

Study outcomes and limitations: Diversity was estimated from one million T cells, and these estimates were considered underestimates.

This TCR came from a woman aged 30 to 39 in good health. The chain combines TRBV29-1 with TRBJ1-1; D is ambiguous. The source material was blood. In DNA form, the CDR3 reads TGCAGCGTCGTAGACCCTATGGGCACTGAAGCTTTCTTT. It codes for CSVVDPMGTEAFF.